A single sample gave rise to the 2 T cell receptor beta chains below, sequenced in a study of T cell responses to AZD1222 COVID-19 vaccine. Clones were sequenced by immunoSEQ multiplex PCR, and TCRdb holds only the in-frame ones, with some missing. The data show about 69,000 clones, with over 65% seen just once and roughly 25% held by the top ten. This specimen consisted of peripheral blood, obtained 28 days after the second AZD1222 dose. These receptors all stem from an adult who received the AZD1222 COVID-19 vaccine.

The rearrangement uses TRBV5-1 and TRBJ2-1, with 8 bases matching TRBD2. Germline V CDR1 and CDR2: SGHRS, YFSETQ. V lost 0 bases, J lost 8 bases, and 13 bases stayed unmatched. The CDR3 spans 17 residues. Here the CDR3 reads CASSLDGLARGEDEQFF. In nucleotides, the CDR3 is TGCGCCAGCAGCTTGGATGGACTAGCTCGCGGTGAGGATGAGCAGTTCTTC.

The rearrangement links TRBV5-1 to TRBJ2-7; 15 bases align to TRBD2. The germline V gene encodes CDR1 SGHRS and CDR2 YFSETQ. The CDR3 covers 18 residues. V dropped 3 bases and J dropped 0; count of bases not matched to a gene: 7. The CDR3 loop is CASSSGLAGGALSYEQYF. The CDR3 nucleotides are TGCGCCAGCAGCTCGGGACTAGCGGGGGGTGCCCTCTCCTACGAGCAGTACTTC.